The 23 T cell receptor beta chains below were found in one sample sequenced in a study of T cells in localized non-small cell lung cancer (dated by TCRdb to about 2020). Library preparation used the immunoSEQ multiplex PCR assay. In its TCRdb copy, this immuneACCESS table keeps in-frame sequences only and misses some clones. Where compared with another copy, unresolved V genes explain less than half of these, and the others have no known cause. This sample gives approximately 81,000 clones in total; 88% of them show up just once. The ten largest clones capture approximately 22% of the sample. Here the sequenced sample was peripheral blood, taken before any cancer treatment. Every receptor here comes from a woman between 40 and 69 years old with stage I squamous cell lung carcinoma.

The chain uses TRBV2 and TRBJ1-2; D ambiguous. Germline lookup yields CDR1 SNHLY and CDR2 FYNNEI. The CDR3 consists of 13 residues. The V end was cut by 7 bases, the J end by 7 bases, with 16 bases between. The CDR3, as DNA: TGTGCCAGCACCCCCGGTCCCCGGGGTGGCTACACCTTC. The encoded protein is CASTPGPRGGYTF.

The J gene is TRBJ2-7, the V gene TRBV7-9; 8 bases align to TRBD2. The CDR3 has 16 residues. Germline CDR1 SEHNR, CDR2 FQNEAQ (reference sequence). After removal of 5 bases from V and 7 bases from J, the junction contained 16 bases not matched to a gene. As DNA, the CDR3 is TGTGCCAGCAGCCCTCCAAGCGCGGGGGGTTCTAATGAGCAGTACTTC. It translates to CASSPPSAGGSNEQYF.

The J gene is TRBJ2-2, the V gene TRBV7-9; no clear D gene. Germline assignment: CDR1 SEHNR and CDR2 FQNEAQ (reference sequence). Trimming took off 6 bases at V and 7 bases at J, with 15 bases between the two ends. There are 14 residues in the CDR3. The CDR3 here is CASRNYGPDGELFF. The CDR3 DNA reads as TGTGCCAGCAGGAATTATGGTCCGGACGGGGAGCTGTTTTTT.

V is TRBV2 and J is TRBJ1-5, with D possibly TRBD1 on 6 matching bases. The CDR3 contains 15 residues. Looked up from germline, CDR1 is SNHLY and CDR2 is FYNNEI. V was cut by 8 bases and J by 4 bases, with 18 bases left in between. The CDR3 DNA follows: TGTGCCAGCGGAGTAGGACAGTCCTTTAATCAGCCCCAGCATTTT. Its protein is CASGVGQSFNQPQHF.

A single count supports this clone. CDR3 protein: CASSLGQVGSPLHF. Here the CDR3 DNA reads TGTGCCAGCAGCTTAGGACAGGTCGGGTCACCCCTCCACTTT. The chain uses TRBV7-2 and TRBJ1-6, with TRBD1 as a possible D gene (6 bases). Trimming removed 1 base from V and 10 bases from J, with 11 bases in between. The CDR3 has 14 amino acids. Per the germline V gene, CDR1 is SGHTA and CDR2 is FQGNSA.

The V call is TRBV7-3, the J call TRBJ1-6; D might be TRBD1 (6 bases). Trimming pared 2 bases from V and 6 bases from J, leaving 20 bases between. Germline assignment: CDR1 SGHTA and CDR2 FQGTGA. CDR3 length: 18 amino acids. CDR3 residues: CASSLLDSLSAGNSPLHF. DNA of the CDR3: TGTGCCAGCAGCTTACTGGACAGCCTTTCCGCAGGTAATTCACCCCTCCACTTT.

The V and J genes are TRBV18 and TRBJ2-4, with D perhaps assigned TRBD1 or TRBD2 (5 bases each). Germline CDR1 KGHSH, CDR2 LQKENI. The germline V and J ends were trimmed by 6 bases and 0 bases, with 15 bases remaining between them. The CDR3 totals 16 residues. The CDR3 coding sequence is TGTGCCAGCTCTTTACGGGGCAGCATAGCCAAAAACATTCAGTACTTC. Residues: CASSLRGSIAKNIQYF.

V gene TRBV10-1 combines with J gene TRBJ2-5; D possibly corresponds to TRBD1 (7 bases). This CDR3 has 15 amino acids. Germline V gives CDR1 WNHNN, CDR2 SYGVQD (reference sequence). The ends were cut back, 6 bases at V and 5 bases at J, with 19 bases in the middle. The CDR3 protein is CASSPYQGGGETQYF. In nucleotides, the CDR3 is TGCGCCAGCAGCCCGTATCAGGGGGGCGGTGAGACCCAGTACTTC.

The gene calls are TRBV5-1 and TRBJ1-4; 7 bases fit TRBD1. Looked up from germline, CDR1 is SGHRS and CDR2 is YFSETQ. The CDR3 is made up of 15 amino acids. V lost 5 bases, J lost 7 bases, and 11 bases stayed unmatched. The CDR3 loop reads CASRGGTGLSEKLFF. The CDR3 DNA reads TGCGCCAGCAGAGGGGGCACAGGTTTAAGTGAAAAACTGTTTTTT.

This chain links TRBV6-5 with TRBJ2-1; D perhaps matches TRBD2 (6 bases). Germline CDR1 reads MNHEY; CDR2 reads SVGAGI. This CDR3 has 13 residues. Trimming left V 6 bases short and J 8 bases short, with 14 bases between. CDR3 DNA: TGTGCCAGCAGACGGGGACTGTTCGATGAGCAGTTCTTC. This translates into CASRRGLFDEQFF.

The chain carries TRBV30 and TRBJ2-7, with D tentatively TRBD2 (5 bases). Germline CDR1 and CDR2: GTSNPN and SVGIG (reference sequence). Trimming took 4 bases from V and 9 from J, leaving 16 bases between them. CDR3 length: 12 amino acids. CDR3: CAWTPVLGVQYF. The CDR3 DNA reads TGTGCCTGGACCCCAGTCCTGGGAGTGCAGTACTTC.

This clone qualifies as large. The chain uses TRBV10-3 and TRBJ2-7; unclear D gene. There are 14 residues in the CDR3. The germline V gene encodes CDR1 ENHRY and CDR2 SYGVKD. Trimming removed 0 bases at V and 4 bases at J, with 10 bases between. In DNA form, the CDR3 reads TGTGCCATCAGTGAGTCCGGCAGACCGTACGAGCAGTACTTC. Protein: CAISESGRPYEQYF.

This chain connects TRBV7-9 to TRBJ2-7; a possible D gene is TRBD1 (5 bases). Looked up from germline, CDR1 is SEHNR and CDR2 is FQNEAQ (reference sequence). This CDR3 has 14 amino acids. Trimming cost V 5 bases and J 0 bases, with 11 bases left between them. DNA for the CDR3: TGTGCCAGCAGCCTCACAGGATTCTCCTACGAGCAGTACTTC. It codes for CASSLTGFSYEQYF.

This chain links TRBV28 with TRBJ2-5; 8 nucleotides line up with TRBD2. J lost 5 bases, V lost 6 bases, and 14 bases had no gene match. Germline V gene sequence: CDR1 MDHEN, CDR2 SYDVKM. This CDR3 is built from 16 residues. CDR3 protein: CASSRPTGGPIETQYF. In DNA, the CDR3 is TGTGCCAGCAGCAGACCTACGGGGGGGCCTATCGAGACCCAGTACTTC.

The CDR3 region is CASSVGGDADTQYF. The CDR3 DNA follows: TGCGCCAGCAGTGTTGGCGGGGACGCAGATACGCAGTATTTT. J is TRBJ2-3 and V is TRBV10-1, with TRBD2 as a possible D gene (6 bases). The CDR3 runs 14 residues. Germline-derived CDR1 and CDR2 are WNHNN and SYGVQD (reference sequence). The V end was cut by 4 bases, the J end by 4 bases, with 12 bases between.

J is TRBJ2-7 and V is TRBV4-1; D unresolved. Germline V gene lookup returns CDR1 MGHRA and CDR2 YSYEKL. The CDR3 consists of 15 residues. The V end was cut by 0 bases, the J end by 2 bases, with 11 bases between. CDR3 sequence: CASSQDPGGTYEQYF. The CDR3 DNA sequence: TGCGCCAGCAGCCAAGACCCCGGCGGTACCTACGAGCAGTACTTC.

The chain uses TRBV7-3 and TRBJ1-1, with 8 bases aligning to TRBD1. Germline V gene lookup returns CDR1 SGHTA and CDR2 FQGTGA. Germline trimming cut 4 bases from V and 5 bases from J; bases unmatched to any gene: 9. The CDR3 is 15 amino acids. Here the CDR3 DNA reads TGTGCCAGCAGCTCAACCGGGACAGGAGTTACTGAAGCTTTCTTT. Its protein product is CASSSTGTGVTEAFF.

The chain recombines TRBV25-1 with TRBJ2-5, with a tentative D call TRBD2 (5 bases). The CDR3 is made up of 13 amino acids. Germline V CDR1 and CDR2: MGHDK, SYGVNS. V shed 6 bases and J shed 1 base, with 9 bases lying between them. The CDR3 nucleotides are TGTGCCAGCAGGAGGGAGCTCCAAGAGACCCAGTACTTC. Residues: CASRRELQETQYF.

The rearrangement uses TRBV2 and TRBJ1-2; D ambiguous. The CDR3 covers 13 residues. The germline CDR1 and CDR2 sequences are SNHLY and FYNNEI. The V gene lost 6 bases and the J gene lost 6 bases, with 14 bases spanning the gap. This CDR3 reads CASSDGRRDGYTF. CDR3 DNA sequence: TGTGCCAGCAGCGACGGACGTCGCGATGGCTACACCTTC.

The chain links TRBV5-1 to TRBJ2-3, with 12 positions matching TRBD2. CDR1 is SGHRS, CDR2 YFSETQ, per germline. V lost 0 bases and J lost 4; bases outside the gene matches: 6. This CDR3 has 17 amino acids. The CDR3 protein is CASSLVPSGGGADTQYF. Here the CDR3 DNA reads TGCGCCAGCAGCTTGGTTCCTAGCGGGGGGGGAGCAGATACGCAGTATTTT.

The chain uses TRBV6-5 and TRBJ1-1; 8 nucleotides line up with TRBD1. This CDR3 is built from 12 residues. CDR1 is MNHEY and CDR2 is SVGAGI in the germline V gene. V dropped 6 bases and J dropped 6; count of bases not matched to a gene: 3. The CDR3 DNA reads TGTGCCAGCAGGCAGGGGGCCGCTGAAGCTTTCTTT. Residues: CASRQGAAEAFF.

The sample holds one count of this clone. The rearrangement joins TRBV5-5 to TRBJ2-7; D is uncertain. V lost 1 base, J lost 0 bases, and 8 bases lay in between. Germline V gene sequence: CDR1 SGHKS, CDR2 YYEKEE (reference sequence). The CDR3 is made up of 14 amino acids. The CDR3 sequence is CASSLRQSSYEQYF. Here the CDR3 DNA reads TGTGCCAGCAGCTTGCGTCAGAGCTCCTACGAGCAGTACTTC.

The chain joins TRBV4-2 to TRBJ1-1; D is undetermined. This CDR3 region has 14 residues. V was shortened by 0 bases and J by 1 base, with 6 bases between the two germline ends. Germline V CDR1 and CDR2: LGHNA, YNFKEQ. CDR3 nucleotides: TGTGCCAGCAGCCAAGAGCGGGGGAACACTGAAGCTTTCTTT. The encoded protein is CASSQERGNTEAFF.